These 8 T cell receptor beta chains originate from one sample sequenced in a study of T cell repertoires in cytomegalovirus infection. No cognate antigen is known for these TCRs. Each CDR3 protein gets one entry after TCRdb re-called the reads with MiXCR. Seen here are 650,000 to 850,000 distinct CDR3 sequences, approximately 32% observed once, and the top ten hold under 15%. Sequencing used cultured CD8+ T cells from PBMCs, obtained from culture after CMV antigen stimulation. The receptors here all came from a human donor in good health (CMV status not recorded). Some clones in this sample may be carry-over from other donors' samples.

This clonotype was detected a few times. The chain combines TRBV14 with TRBJ1-1, with D perhaps TRBD1 (5 bases). Per the germline V gene, CDR1 is SGHDN and CDR2 is FVKESK. The CDR3 has 13 residues. V was shortened by 6 bases and J by 2 bases, with 10 bases between the two germline ends. The CDR3 is CASSQTDNTEAFF. The CDR3 nucleotides read TGTGCCAGCAGTCAGACAGATAACACTGAAGCTTTCTTT. The entire variable domain, with the rest obtained from reference TRBV14 and TRBJ1-1, is as follows: EAGVTQFPSHSVIEKGQTVTLRCDPISGHDNLYWYRRVMGKEIKFLLHFVKESKQDESGMPNNRFLAERTGGTYSTLKVQPAELEDSGVYFCASSQTDNTEAFFGQGTRLTVV.

There are a few counts of this clonotype. The chain carries TRBV28 and TRBJ2-3; D gene ambiguous. This CDR3 comprises 14 residues. V was shortened by 8 bases and J by 5 bases, with 17 bases between the two germline ends. Germline values: CDR1 MDHEN, CDR2 SYDVKM. Here the CDR3 reads CASRPFDPGDTQYF. CDR3 nucleotide sequence: TGTGCCAGCCGCCCTTTTGATCCTGGAGATACGCAGTATTTT. Using reference TRBV28 and TRBJ2-3 for the parts outside the CDR3, the full variable domain is DVKVTQSSRYLVKRTGEKVFLECVQDMDHENMFWYRQDPGLGLRLIYFSYDVKMKEKGDIPEGYSVSREKKERFSLILESASTNQTSMYLCASRPFDPGDTQYFGPGTRLTVL.

The chain links TRBV27 to TRBJ2-1; 10 bases map to TRBD1. This CDR3 has 15 residues. Germline CDR1 is MNHEY and CDR2 is SMNVEV (reference sequence). V gave up 4 bases and J gave up 7 bases; unmatched junction bases: 7. The DNA of the CDR3 is TGTGCCAGCAGTTACCGGGACAGGGGAAGTAATGAGCAGTTCTTC. Its translation: CASSYRDRGSNEQFF.

The V and J genes are TRBV20-1 and TRBJ1-1; D is unclear. CDR1 DFQATT and CDR2 SNEGSKA come from the germline V gene (reference sequence). There are 14 residues in the CDR3. V was trimmed by 4 bases and J by 1 base, leaving 13 bases between them. CDR3 DNA sequence: TGCAGTGCTACATACACTGATCCGAACACTGAAGCTTTCTTT. This encodes CSATYTDPNTEAFF.

This clonotype was seen a handful of times. The V gene is TRBV6-2 or TRBV6-3, the J gene TRBJ2-7; maybe TRBD2 (7 bases). CDR3 size: 14 residues. Trimming took 4 bases from V and 3 from J, leaving 13 bases between them. CDR1 is MNHEY, CDR2 SVGEGT, per germline. The CDR3 spells CASSWGGNFYEQYV. The CDR3 bases are TGTGCCAGCAGTTGGGGGGGCAATTTCTACGAGCAGTACGTC.

The V and J genes are TRBV5-6 and TRBJ1-1; D is unclear. The CDR3 length is 13 residues. The V end was cut by 2 bases, the J end by 5 bases, with 10 bases between. Per germline, CDR1 SGHDT and CDR2 YYEEEE. Written as DNA, the CDR3 is TGTGCCAGCAGCTTCGTACCCGGGACTGAAGCTTTCTTT. As protein: CASSFVPGTEAFF.

About this clonotype: Germline is not matched at one junction end, which may reflect a read error. The chain has TRBV27 and TRBJ2-7; 7 bases are a match to TRBD1. Germline V gene sequence: CDR1 MNHEY, CDR2 SMNVEV (reference sequence). This CDR3 region has 14 residues. In DNA form, the CDR3 reads TGTGCCAGCAGTTTCGGACAGGAGACCTACGAGCACTACTTC. Its translation is CASSFGQETYEHYF.

At least ten counts were recorded for this clonotype. This chain uses TRBV12-3 or TRBV12-4 with TRBJ2-3; D gene uncertain. The CDR3 sequence is 12 residues long. Between the trimmed V and J ends, which lost 2 bases and 5 bases, there was a span of 5 bases. The CDR3 region has the DNA TGTGCCAGCAGTTTAATGGTAGATACGCAGTATTTT. Its protein product is CASSLMVDTQYF.